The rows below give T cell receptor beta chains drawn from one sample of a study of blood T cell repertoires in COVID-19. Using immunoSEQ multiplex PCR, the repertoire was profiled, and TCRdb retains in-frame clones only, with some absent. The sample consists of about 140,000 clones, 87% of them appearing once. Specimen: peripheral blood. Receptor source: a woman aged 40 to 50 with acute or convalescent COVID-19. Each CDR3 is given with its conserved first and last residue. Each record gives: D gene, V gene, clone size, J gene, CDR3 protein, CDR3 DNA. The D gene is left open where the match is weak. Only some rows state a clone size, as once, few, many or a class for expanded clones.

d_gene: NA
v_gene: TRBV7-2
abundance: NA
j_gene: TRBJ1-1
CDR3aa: CASSLAHGAAEAFF
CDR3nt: TGTGCCAGCAGCTTAGCGCACGGAGCGGCTGAAGCTTTCTTT

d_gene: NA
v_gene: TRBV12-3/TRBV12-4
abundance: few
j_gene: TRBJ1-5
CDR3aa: CASSFSGNQPQHF
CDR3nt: TGTGCCAGCAGTTTTTCAGGGAATCAGCCCCAGCATTTT

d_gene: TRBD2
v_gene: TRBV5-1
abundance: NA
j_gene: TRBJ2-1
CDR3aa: CASSTGLAALFYNEQFF
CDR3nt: TGCGCCAGCAGCACCGGACTAGCGGCTTTGTTCTACAATGAGCAGTTCTTC

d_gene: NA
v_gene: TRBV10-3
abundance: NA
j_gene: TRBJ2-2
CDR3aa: CATRRVRENTGELFF
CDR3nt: TGTGCCACCCGGAGGGTCAGGGAGAACACCGGGGAGCTGTTTTTT

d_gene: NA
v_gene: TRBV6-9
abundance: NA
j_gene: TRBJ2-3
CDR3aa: CASSIGSLSTDTQYF
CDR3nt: TGTGCCAGCAGCATCGGGAGTCTGAGCACAGATACGCAGTATTTT

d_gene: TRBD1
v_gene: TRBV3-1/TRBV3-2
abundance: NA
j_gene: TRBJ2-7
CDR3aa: CASSQGGQGPYEQYF
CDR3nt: TGTGCCAGCAGCCAAGGTGGACAGGGCCCCTACGAGCAGTACTTC

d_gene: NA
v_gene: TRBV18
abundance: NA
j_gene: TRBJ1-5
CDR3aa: CASSPGQGVNQPQHF
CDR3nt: TGTGCCAGCTCACCAGGGCAGGGCGTTAATCAGCCCCAGCATTTT

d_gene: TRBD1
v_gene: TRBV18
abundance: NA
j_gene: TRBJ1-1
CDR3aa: CASSPGQGSGEAFF
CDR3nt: TGTGCCAGCTCACCAGGACAGGGATCGGGTGAAGCTTTCTTT

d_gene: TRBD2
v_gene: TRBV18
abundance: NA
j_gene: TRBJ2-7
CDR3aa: CASSQASGSLPYEQYF
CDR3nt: TGTGCCAGCTCCCAAGCTAGCGGGAGTTTGCCCTACGAGCAGTACTTC

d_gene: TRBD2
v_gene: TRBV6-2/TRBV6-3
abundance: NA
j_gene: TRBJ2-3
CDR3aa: CASSPLSGAGGLDTQYF
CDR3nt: TGTGCCAGCAGCCCCCTTTCAGGAGCGGGGGGGCTAGATACGCAGTATTTT

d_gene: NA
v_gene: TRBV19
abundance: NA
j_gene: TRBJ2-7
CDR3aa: CASSMGAYAQQYF
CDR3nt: TGTGCCAGTAGTATGGGAGCTTACGCACAGCAGTACTTC

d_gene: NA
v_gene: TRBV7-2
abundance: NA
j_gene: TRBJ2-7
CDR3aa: CASSLAGWYISEQYF
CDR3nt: TGTGCCAGCAGCTTAGCGGGCTGGTACATATCCGAGCAGTACTTC

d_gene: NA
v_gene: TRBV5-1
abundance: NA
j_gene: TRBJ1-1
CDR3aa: CASSTFDSTEAFF
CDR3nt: TGCGCCAGCAGCACATTCGACAGCACTGAAGCTTTCTTT

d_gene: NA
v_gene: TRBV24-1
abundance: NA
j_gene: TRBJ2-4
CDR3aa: CATSDGRGTQGAKNIQYF
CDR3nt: TGTGCCACCAGTGATGGAAGGGGGACACAGGGAGCCAAAAACATTCAGTACTTC

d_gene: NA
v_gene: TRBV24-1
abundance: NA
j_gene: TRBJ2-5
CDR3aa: CATKDSRETQYF
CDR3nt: TGTGCCACCAAGGACTCGAGGGAGACCCAGTACTTC

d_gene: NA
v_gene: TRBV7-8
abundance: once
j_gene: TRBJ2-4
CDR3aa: CASNDGGTAKNIQYF
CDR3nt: TGTGCCAGCAATGATGGGGGGACAGCCAAAAACATTCAGTACTTC

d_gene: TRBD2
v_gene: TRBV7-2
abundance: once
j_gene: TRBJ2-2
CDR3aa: CASSFIAGGNTGELFF
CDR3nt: TGTGCCAGCAGCTTCATAGCGGGGGGGAACACCGGGGAGCTGTTTTTT

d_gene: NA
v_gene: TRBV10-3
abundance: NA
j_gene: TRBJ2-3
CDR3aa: CAISAAGNTDTQYF
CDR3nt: NA

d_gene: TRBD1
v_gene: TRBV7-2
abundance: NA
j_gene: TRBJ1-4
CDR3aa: CASSLHPGQVNEKLFF
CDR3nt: TGTGCCAGCAGCTTACACCCGGGACAGGTTAATGAAAAACTGTTTTTT

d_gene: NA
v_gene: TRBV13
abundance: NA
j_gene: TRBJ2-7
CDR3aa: CASSLGLSNPLEEQYF
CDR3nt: TGTGCCAGCAGCTTAGGACTATCGAACCCACTTGAGGAGCAGTACTTC